These 32 T cell receptor beta chains came from one sample sequenced in a study of blood T cells in healthy people across ages. A second PCR, run for roughly 7 to 11 cycles, used a sample-barcoded 5' primer plus a J-beta primer mix. Each CDR3 protein gets one entry after TCRdb re-called the 5' RACE reads with MiXCR. In the table there are approximately 2,000,000 distinct CDR3 sequences, around 42% of which are singletons. The sequencing sample was made of blood. The receptor set was obtained from a human donor in good health.

The CDR3 reads CASSQIGQSYGYTF. CDR3 nucleotides: TGTGCCAGCAGCCAAATCGGACAGAGTTATGGCTACACCTTC. V and J are TRBV3-1 and TRBJ1-2, with a weak D call TRBD1 (6 bases). The CDR3 consists of 14 residues. CDR1 is LGHDT and CDR2 is YNNKEL in the germline V gene (reference sequence). V gave up 2 bases and J gave up 5 bases, with 12 bases separating them.

The sample holds a few counts of this clonotype. The chain couples TRBV4-1 to TRBJ1-6, with no clear D. The CDR3 is 15 amino acids. V was pared by 2 bases and J by 5 bases, with 10 bases between. Per the germline V gene, CDR1 is MGHRA and CDR2 is YSYEKL. The CDR3, as DNA: TGCGCCAGCAGCCAACAGGAATTGGATAATTCACCCCTCCACTTT. The encoded protein is CASSQQELDNSPLHF.

The V call is TRBV12-3 or TRBV12-4, the J call TRBJ2-7; 8 bases match TRBD1. The junction had 13 bases not matched to a gene; V was cut back by 6 bases and J by 6 bases. The CDR3 is 15 amino acids. The chain's CDR3 is CASSVLPGTGSEQYF. CDR3 coding DNA: TGTGCCAGCAGCGTCCTCCCCGGGACAGGTAGCGAGCAGTACTTC.

The chain employs TRBV6-5 and TRBJ1-3; the D gene is possibly TRBD1 (5 bases). Looked up from germline, CDR1 is MNHEY and CDR2 is SVGAGI. The CDR3 contains 14 residues. The ends were cut back, 2 bases at V and 7 bases at J, with 12 bases in the middle. CDR3 protein: CASSYGGMRNTIYF. The CDR3 DNA sequence: TGTGCCAGCAGTTACGGGGGGATGAGGAACACCATATATTTT.

The chain combines TRBV29-1 with TRBJ1-4; 7 bases align to TRBD1. V dropped 3 bases and J dropped 7; count of bases not matched to a gene: 11. There are 15 residues in the CDR3. Per germline, CDR1 SQVTM and CDR2 ANQGSEA. CDR3 protein: CSVEGWAGQIEKLFF. For the CDR3, the DNA is TGCAGCGTTGAGGGGTGGGCGGGACAGATTGAAAAACTGTTTTTT. The variable domain in full, with the rest retrieved from reference TRBV29-1 and TRBJ1-4, is SAVISQKPSRDICQRGTSLTIQCQVDSQVTMMFWYRQQPGQSLTLIATANQGSEATYESGFVIDKFPISRPNLTFSTLTVSNMSPEDSSIYLCSVEGWAGQIEKLFFGSGTQLSVL.

The J gene is TRBJ2-3, the V gene TRBV5-1; possibly TRBD1 or TRBD2 for D (5 bases each). From germline, CDR1 is SGHRS and CDR2 YFSETQ. The V end was cut by 4 bases, the J end by 5 bases, with 20 bases between. CDR3 length equals 16 residues. The CDR3 DNA reads TGCGCCAGCAGCCAAGGGACGGCCCAACTATTAGATACGCAGTATTTT. This sequence encodes CASSQGTAQLLDTQYF.

Points on this clonotype: The junction departs from germline at one end; a sequencing error may be responsible. This chain links TRBV7-2 with TRBJ2-1, with 11 bases identical to TRBD2. The CDR3 sequence is 16 residues long. Germline CDR1 and CDR2: SGHTA and FQGNSA. CDR3 loop: CASSFEGTSGNNGQFF. CDR3 sequence (DNA): TGTGCCAGCAGCTTTGAGGGGACTAGCGGTAACAATGGGCAGTTCTTC.

This clonotype was seen a handful of times. The CDR3 loop reads CASSLEASGGPPPSEQFF. The CDR3 DNA reads as TGTGCCAGCAGCTTAGAGGCTAGCGGGGGCCCCCCGCCATCTGAGCAGTTCTTC. The chain recombines TRBV7-2 with TRBJ2-1, with 10 bases matching TRBD2. Germline V gene sequence: CDR1 SGHTA, CDR2 FQGNSA. This CDR3 has 18 residues. V dropped 1 base and J dropped 9; count of bases not matched to a gene: 15.

This chain links TRBV7-2 with TRBJ2-5; 7 bases line up with TRBD2. V lost 0 bases to trimming and J lost 5 bases; unmatched junction nucleotides: 12. This CDR3 comprises 17 residues. Germline CDR1 reads SGHTA; CDR2 reads FQGNSA. The CDR3 DNA reads TGTGCCAGCAGCTTAGCTCGAGCAGGGAGGGGCATTGAGACCCAGTACTTC. Translating it yields CASSLARAGRGIETQYF.

The chain has TRBV12-5 and TRBJ2-1; 9 bases align to TRBD1. The J segment lost 5 bases and the V segment lost 1 base, leaving 15 bases of the junction unmatched. From germline, CDR1 is LGHNT and CDR2 FRNRAP. The CDR3 totals 19 residues. CDR3 nucleotides: TGTGCTAGTGGTTTGGACGTCCAGCTTTCGGGACAGGGAGACAATGAGCAGTTCTTC. It codes for CASGLDVQLSGQGDNEQFF.

Ten or more counts support this clonotype. The rearrangement links TRBV4-3 to TRBJ2-1; D ambiguous. The V gene lost 0 bases and the J gene lost 6 bases, with 6 bases spanning the gap. This CDR3 contains 13 residues. Germline V gene data show CDR1 as LGHNA and CDR2 as YSLEER. The CDR3 bases are TGCGCCAGCAGCCAAGAAGCTAGCAATGAGCAGTTCTTC. Encoded protein: CASSQEASNEQFF.

This clonotype has more than one count but fewer than ten. The rearrangement uses TRBV12-3 or TRBV12-4 and TRBJ2-1; D is ambiguous. The ends were cut back, 1 base at V and 9 bases at J, with 10 bases in the middle. The CDR3 has 13 residues. CDR3 loop: CASSLVKESEQFF. The CDR3 DNA reads TGTGCCAGCAGTTTAGTAAAGGAGTCTGAGCAGTTCTTC.

This clonotype was observed a single time. This chain connects TRBV11-2 to TRBJ2-1, with 8 positions matching TRBD2. V gave up 5 bases and J gave up 5 bases; unmatched junction bases: 5. CDR3 length equals 14 residues. Looked up from germline, CDR1 is SGHAT and CDR2 is FQNNGV. CDR3: CASSMTGGHNEQFF. The CDR3 DNA follows: TGTGCCAGCAGCATGACGGGGGGGCACAATGAGCAGTTCTTC.

There are a few counts of this clonotype. The chain uses TRBV11-1 and TRBJ2-1, with D possibly matching TRBD1 (5 bases). Trimming took 0 bases from V and 0 from J, leaving 9 bases between them. Germline V gene lookup returns CDR1 SGHAT and CDR2 FQDESV (reference sequence). The CDR3 spans 16 residues. CDR3 amino acids: CASSLATGGSYNEQFF. The CDR3 DNA reads TGTGCCAGCAGCTTAGCCACAGGTGGCTCCTACAATGAGCAGTTCTTC.

The chain links TRBV24-1 to TRBJ2-3; 10 positions agree with TRBD2. The length of the CDR3 is 15 residues. Germline CDR1 reads KGHDR; CDR2 reads SFDVKD. V lost 1 base to trimming and J lost 6 bases; unmatched junction nucleotides: 3. The CDR3 DNA is TGTGCCACCAGTGATTTAGCGGGGGGGGTTGATACGCAGTATTTT. Encoded protein: CATSDLAGGVDTQYF.

Worth noting for this clonotype: The junction does not match germline at one end; this may be a read error. The chain is built from TRBV5-1 and TRBJ1-1, with TRBD1 matching 7 bases. The germline V gene encodes CDR1 SGHRS and CDR2 YFSETQ. The CDR3 runs 13 residues. The CDR3 reads CVSRGTANTEAFF. In DNA form, the CDR3 reads TGCGTCAGCCGGGGGACAGCAAACACTGAAGCTTTCTTT.

This clonotype was seen a handful of times. The rearrangement joins TRBV21-1 to TRBJ2-5. TRBV21-1 is noted as a pseudogene. The CDR3 contains 11 residues. The chain's CDR3 is CARRDQETQYF. CDR3 coding DNA: TGTGCCAGAAGGGACCAAGAGACCCAGTACTTC.

This rearrangement joins TRBV6-5 to TRBJ1-1, with D maybe TRBD1 (6 bases). There are 16 residues in the CDR3. The V gene lost 1 base and the J gene lost 3 bases, with 15 bases spanning the gap. CDR1 MNHEY and CDR2 SVGAGI come from the germline V gene. The CDR3 sequence: CASSYLVLRGHTEAFF. DNA of the CDR3: TGTGCCAGCAGTTACTTAGTTCTTCGGGGGCACACTGAAGCTTTCTTT.

The chain carries TRBV2 and TRBJ2-2, with D uncertain. There are 13 residues in the CDR3. The V end was cut by 4 bases, the J end by 3 bases, with 6 bases between. Looked up from germline, CDR1 is SNHLY and CDR2 is FYNNEI. DNA of the CDR3: TGTGCCAGCAGTGTGGAGCACACCGGGGAGCTGTTTTTT. Protein sequence: CASSVEHTGELFF.

The genes are TRBV7-2 and TRBJ1-6; no clear D gene. The V gene's germline CDR1 is SGHTA and CDR2 FQGNSA. V shed 0 bases and J shed 5 bases, with 11 bases lying between them. The CDR3 totals 16 residues. CDR3 sequence: CASSLAPTVNNSPLHF. The CDR3, as DNA: TGTGCCAGCAGCTTAGCGCCCACGGTCAATAATTCACCCCTCCACTTT.

The chain links TRBV5-1 to TRBJ1-2; D is unclear. Germline assignment: CDR1 SGHRS and CDR2 YFSETQ. The CDR3 loop spans 15 amino acids. V dropped 0 bases and J dropped 5 bases, with 14 bases sitting between them. The CDR3 DNA sequence: TGCGCCAGCAGCTTGGGGGCTGGTCGCGGTTATGGCTACACCTTC. This gives the protein CASSLGAGRGYGYTF.

Regarding this clonotype: A read error may account for a junction end that differs from germline. The chain couples TRBV7-2 to TRBJ2-3; the match to TRBD2 covers 9 bases. The CDR3 has 15 residues. From germline, CDR1 is SGHTA and CDR2 FQGNSA. This CDR3 reads CAGSSGLAHADTQYF. The CDR3 DNA is TGTGCCGGCAGCTCGGGACTAGCTCATGCAGATACGCAGTATTTT.

The chain employs TRBV18 and TRBJ2-7; a possible D gene is TRBD1 (6 bases). The length of the CDR3 is 15 residues. The V gene lost 2 bases and the J gene lost 4 bases, with 15 bases spanning the gap. From germline, CDR1 is KGHSH and CDR2 LQKENI. The CDR3 protein is CASSPRTTGAYEQYF. CDR3 DNA: TGTGCCAGCTCACCAAGGACGACAGGAGCTTACGAGCAGTACTTC. The variable domain in full, completed from reference TRBV18 and TRBJ2-7, reads NAGVMQNPRHLVRRRGQEARLRCSPMKGHSHVYWYRQLPEEGLKFMVYLQKENIIDESGMPKERFSAEFPKEGPSILRIQQVVRGDSAAYFCASSPRTTGAYEQYFGPGTRLTVT.

The V gene is TRBV7-2, the J gene TRBJ1-2; D call uncertain. From germline, CDR1 is SGHTA and CDR2 FQGNSA. V lost 4 bases, J lost 9 bases, and 15 bases lay in between. The CDR3 length is 13 residues. CDR3 loop: CASSSRDPYSYTF. Here the CDR3 DNA reads TGTGCCAGCAGCTCCCGAGACCCATATAGCTACACCTTC.

The sample holds a few counts of this clonotype. The V call is TRBV28, the J call TRBJ2-1, with 8 positions matching TRBD2. The V gene end was trimmed by 3 bases and the J gene end by 0 bases; junction bases not matched to a gene: 13. Germline loops: CDR1 MDHEN, CDR2 SYDVKM. This CDR3 spans 19 amino acids. CDR3: CASSFKIKAGASSYNEQFF. The CDR3 region has the DNA TGTGCCAGCAGTTTCAAAATAAAAGCGGGGGCCAGCTCCTACAATGAGCAGTTCTTC.

This clonotype came up a few times. The chain recombines TRBV10-3 with TRBJ2-3, with a tentative D call TRBD2 (5 bases). The V end was cut by 3 bases, the J end by 5 bases, with 18 bases between. Germline V gives CDR1 ENHRY, CDR2 SYGVKD. This CDR3 comprises 16 residues. This CDR3 is CAISDTLDWGGDTQYF. The DNA for the CDR3 is TGTGCCATCAGTGATACTCTGGACTGGGGTGGAGATACGCAGTATTTT.

This clonotype was observed a handful of times. The rearrangement links TRBV7-3 to TRBJ2-1, with 8 positions matching TRBD2. The V segment lost 3 bases and the J segment 10 bases; nucleotides outside the gene matches: 11. Germline-derived CDR1 and CDR2 are SGHTA and FQGTGA. The CDR3 length is 15 residues. CDR3 coding DNA: TGTGCCAGCAGCTTGGGACATCGGGGGGGTCGGGAGCAGTTCTTC. It yields the protein CASSLGHRGGREQFF.

The chain joins TRBV7-2 to TRBJ2-3, with 15 bases identical to TRBD2. The junction had 4 bases not matched to a gene; V was cut back by 4 bases and J by 2 bases. Germline V lookup: CDR1 SGHTA, CDR2 FQGNSA. The CDR3 runs to 17 residues. The CDR3 loop reads CASSSGTSGGSTDTQYF. In DNA form, the CDR3 reads TGTGCCAGCAGCTCCGGGACTAGCGGGGGGTCCACAGATACGCAGTATTTT.

This clonotype was seen more than once but under ten times. The chain combines TRBV29-1 with TRBJ2-7; TRBD1 is a possible D gene (6 bases). Germline CDR1 reads SQVTM; CDR2 reads ANQGSEA. V was shortened by 4 bases and J by 3 bases, with 13 bases between the two germline ends. This CDR3 comprises 13 residues. This chain's CDR3 is CSVGTVGDYEQYF. CDR3 nucleotides: TGCAGCGTTGGGACAGTGGGGGACTACGAGCAGTACTTC.

Only one count was recorded for this clonotype. The gene calls are TRBV12-3 or TRBV12-4 and TRBJ2-7; 9 nucleotides align to TRBD1. V lost 3 bases and J lost 4; bases outside the gene matches: 16. The CDR3 is 18 amino acids. The CDR3 coding sequence is TGTGCCAGCAGTTTCATCCCCCCCCTTGACAGGGGGAATTACGAGCAGTACTTC. It translates to CASSFIPPLDRGNYEQYF.

V gene TRBV20-1 combines with J gene TRBJ2-1; tentative D call: TRBD1 (6 bases). Trimming left V 6 bases short and J 0 bases short, with 12 bases between. The CDR3 length is 14 residues. Germline CDR1 reads DFQATT; CDR2 reads SNEGSKA (reference sequence). The CDR3 sequence: CSAEGEISYNEQFF. In nucleotides, the CDR3 is TGCAGTGCCGAGGGGGAAATCTCCTACAATGAGCAGTTCTTC.

This clonotype was picked up a small number of times. The V and J genes are TRBV4-3 and TRBJ1-1; D unresolved. V gave up 3 bases and J gave up 10 bases, with 15 bases separating them. The CDR3 has 13 amino acids. CDR1 and CDR2 from the germline V gene are LGHNA and YSLEER. In DNA, the CDR3 is TGCGCCAGCAGCCATTACCTGTCGGTTGGAGCTTTCTTT. Translated: CASSHYLSVGAFF.